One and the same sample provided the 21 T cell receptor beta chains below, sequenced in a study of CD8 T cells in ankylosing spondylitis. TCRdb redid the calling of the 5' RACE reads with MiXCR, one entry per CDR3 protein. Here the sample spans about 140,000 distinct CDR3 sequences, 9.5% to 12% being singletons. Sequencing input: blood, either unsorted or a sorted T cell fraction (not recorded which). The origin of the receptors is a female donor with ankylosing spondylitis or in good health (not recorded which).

The CDR3 sequence is CASSSTGNGAEAFF. The CDR3 bases are TGCGCCAGCAGCTCGACAGGGAATGGCGCTGAAGCTTTCTTT. The chain recombines TRBV5-1 with TRBJ1-1, with 7 bases fitting TRBD1. The V gene end was trimmed by 3 bases and the J gene end by 6 bases; junction bases not matched to a gene: 8. The germline CDR1 and CDR2 sequences are SGHRS and YFSETQ. This CDR3 spans 14 amino acids.

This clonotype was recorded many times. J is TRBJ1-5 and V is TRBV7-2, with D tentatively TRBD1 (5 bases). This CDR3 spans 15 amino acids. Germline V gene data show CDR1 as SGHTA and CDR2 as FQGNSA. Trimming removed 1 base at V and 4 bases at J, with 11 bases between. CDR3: CASSLVRGTNQPQHF. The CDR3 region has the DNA TGTGCCAGCAGCTTAGTACGGGGGACTAATCAGCCCCAGCATTTT. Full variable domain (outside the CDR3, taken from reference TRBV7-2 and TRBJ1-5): GAGVSQSPSNKVTEKGKDVELRCDPISGHTALYWYRQSLGQGLEFLIYFQGNSAPDKSGLPSDRFSAERTGGSVSTLTIQRTQQEDSAVYLCASSLVRGTNQPQHFGDGTRLSIL.

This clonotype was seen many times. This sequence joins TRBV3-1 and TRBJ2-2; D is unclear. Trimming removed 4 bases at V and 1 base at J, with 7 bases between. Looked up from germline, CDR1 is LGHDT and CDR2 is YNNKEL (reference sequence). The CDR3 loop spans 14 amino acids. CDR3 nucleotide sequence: TGTGCCAGCAGCCCCACTAAGAACACCGGGGAGCTGTTTTTT. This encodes CASSPTKNTGELFF.

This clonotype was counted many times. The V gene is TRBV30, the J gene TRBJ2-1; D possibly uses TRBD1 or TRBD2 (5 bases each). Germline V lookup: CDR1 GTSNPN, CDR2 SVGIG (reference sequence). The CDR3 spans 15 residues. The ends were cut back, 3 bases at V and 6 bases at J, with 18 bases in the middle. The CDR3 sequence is CAWRTTQGLFNEQFF. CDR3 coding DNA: TGTGCCTGGAGGACTACTCAGGGTCTATTCAATGAGCAGTTCTTC.

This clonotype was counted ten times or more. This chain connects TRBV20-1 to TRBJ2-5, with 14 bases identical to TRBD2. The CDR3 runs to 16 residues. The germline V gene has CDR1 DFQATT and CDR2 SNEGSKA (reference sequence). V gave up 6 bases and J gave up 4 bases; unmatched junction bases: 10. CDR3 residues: CSAQGTSGGWGETQYF. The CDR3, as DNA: TGCAGTGCCCAAGGGACTAGCGGGGGTTGGGGAGAGACCCAGTACTTC.

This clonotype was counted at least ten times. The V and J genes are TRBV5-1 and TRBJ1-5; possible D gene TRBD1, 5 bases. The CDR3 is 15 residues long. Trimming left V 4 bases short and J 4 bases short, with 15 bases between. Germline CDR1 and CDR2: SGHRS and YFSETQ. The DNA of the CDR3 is TGCGCCAGCAGCCGGGTCGGGGGGAGTAATCAGCCCCAGCATTTT. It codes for CASSRVGGSNQPQHF.

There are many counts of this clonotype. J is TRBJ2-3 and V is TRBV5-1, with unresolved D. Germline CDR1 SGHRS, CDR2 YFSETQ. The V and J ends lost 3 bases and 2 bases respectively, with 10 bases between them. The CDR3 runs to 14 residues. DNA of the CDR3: TGCGCCAGCAGCTGGAAACCTACCACAGATACGCAGTATTTT. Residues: CASSWKPTTDTQYF.

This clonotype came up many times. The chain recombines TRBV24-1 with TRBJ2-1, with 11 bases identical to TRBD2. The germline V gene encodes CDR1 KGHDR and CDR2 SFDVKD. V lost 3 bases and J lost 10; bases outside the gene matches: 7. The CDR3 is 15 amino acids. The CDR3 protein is CATSDPGLAEGEQFF. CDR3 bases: TGTGCCACCAGTGATCCGGGACTAGCGGAGGGGGAGCAGTTCTTC.

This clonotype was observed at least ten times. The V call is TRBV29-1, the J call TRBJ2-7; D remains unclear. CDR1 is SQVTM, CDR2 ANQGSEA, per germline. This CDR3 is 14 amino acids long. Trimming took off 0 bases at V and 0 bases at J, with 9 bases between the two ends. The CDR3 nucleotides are TGCAGCGTTGAAGACCAGAGTCACTCCTACGAGCAGTACTTC. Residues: CSVEDQSHSYEQYF.

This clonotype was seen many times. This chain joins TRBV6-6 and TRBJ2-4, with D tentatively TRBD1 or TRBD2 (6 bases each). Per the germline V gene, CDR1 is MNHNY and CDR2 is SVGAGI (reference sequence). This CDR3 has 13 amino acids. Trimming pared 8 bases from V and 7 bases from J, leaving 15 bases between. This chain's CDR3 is CASSGGGGNIQYF. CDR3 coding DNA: TGTGCCAGCTCCGGAGGGGGAGGTAACATTCAGTACTTC.

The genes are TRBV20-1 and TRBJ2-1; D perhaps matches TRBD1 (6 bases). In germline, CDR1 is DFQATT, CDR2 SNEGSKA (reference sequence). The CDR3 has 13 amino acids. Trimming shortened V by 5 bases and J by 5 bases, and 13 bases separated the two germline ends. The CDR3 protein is CSAGGTSHNEQFF. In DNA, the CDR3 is TGCAGTGCTGGGGGCACTAGTCACAATGAGCAGTTCTTC.

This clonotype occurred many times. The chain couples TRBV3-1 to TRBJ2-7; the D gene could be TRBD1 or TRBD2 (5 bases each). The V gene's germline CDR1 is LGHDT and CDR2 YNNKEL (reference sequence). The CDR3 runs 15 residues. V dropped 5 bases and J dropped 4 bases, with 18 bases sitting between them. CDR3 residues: CASSDPGPPRYEQYF. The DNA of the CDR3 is TGTGCCAGCAGCGATCCGGGACCACCTCGATACGAGCAGTACTTC.

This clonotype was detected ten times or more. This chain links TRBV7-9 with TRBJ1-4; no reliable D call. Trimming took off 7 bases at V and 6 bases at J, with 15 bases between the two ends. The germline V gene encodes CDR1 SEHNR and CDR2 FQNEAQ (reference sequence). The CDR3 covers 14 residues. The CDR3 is CASTRPGIDEKLFF. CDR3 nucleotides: TGTGCCAGCACCCGGCCCGGCATTGATGAAAAACTGTTTTTT.

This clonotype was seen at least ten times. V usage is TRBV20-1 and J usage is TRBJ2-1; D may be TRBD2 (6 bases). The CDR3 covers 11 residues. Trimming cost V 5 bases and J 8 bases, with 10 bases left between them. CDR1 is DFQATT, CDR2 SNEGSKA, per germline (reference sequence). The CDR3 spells CSAPGVHEQFF. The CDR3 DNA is TGCAGTGCTCCGGGGGTGCATGAGCAGTTCTTC.

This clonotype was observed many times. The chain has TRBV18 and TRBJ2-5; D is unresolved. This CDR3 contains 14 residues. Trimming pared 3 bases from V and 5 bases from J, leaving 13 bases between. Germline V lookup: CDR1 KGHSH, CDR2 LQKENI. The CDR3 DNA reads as TGTGCCAGCTCACCTGGGTACGCGGTGGAGACCCAGTACTTC. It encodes CASSPGYAVETQYF.

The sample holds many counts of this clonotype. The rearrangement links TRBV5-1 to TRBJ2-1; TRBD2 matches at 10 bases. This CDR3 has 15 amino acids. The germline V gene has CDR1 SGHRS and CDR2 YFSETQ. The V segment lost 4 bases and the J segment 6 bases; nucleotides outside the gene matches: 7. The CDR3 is CASSPLAGASNEQFF. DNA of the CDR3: TGCGCCAGCAGCCCGCTAGCGGGAGCGAGCAATGAGCAGTTCTTC. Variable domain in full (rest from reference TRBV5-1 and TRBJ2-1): KAGVTQTPRYLIKTRGQQVTLSCSPISGHRSVSWYQQTPGQGLQFLFEYFSETQRNKGNFPGRFSGRQFSNSRSEMNVSTLELGDSALYLCASSPLAGASNEQFFGPGTRLTVL.

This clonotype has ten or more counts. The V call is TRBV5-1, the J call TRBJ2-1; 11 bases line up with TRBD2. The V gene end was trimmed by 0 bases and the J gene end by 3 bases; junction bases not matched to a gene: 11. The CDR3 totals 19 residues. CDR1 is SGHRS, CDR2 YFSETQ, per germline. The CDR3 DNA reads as TGCGCCAGCAGCTTGGCCGGGGGGACTAGCGGAGGGGACTACAATGAGCAGTTCTTC. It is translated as CASSLAGGTSGGDYNEQFF.

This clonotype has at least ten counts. The CDR3 DNA follows: TGTGCCAGCAGCTTAGTCAACATAGCGGGGGGGAGATACGAGCAGTACTTC. Translated: CASSLVNIAGGRYEQYF. This chain connects TRBV7-6 to TRBJ2-7; 11 bases map to TRBD2. J lost 4 bases, V lost 1 base, and 9 bases had no gene match. The CDR3 extends over 17 amino acids. Looked up from germline, CDR1 is SGHVS and CDR2 is FNYEAQ.

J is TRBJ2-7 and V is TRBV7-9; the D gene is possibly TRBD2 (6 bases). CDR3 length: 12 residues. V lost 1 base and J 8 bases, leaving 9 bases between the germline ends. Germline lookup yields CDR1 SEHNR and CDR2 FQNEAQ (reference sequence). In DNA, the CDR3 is TGTGCCAGCAGCTTAGTACGGGGGAAGCAGTACTTC. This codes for CASSLVRGKQYF.

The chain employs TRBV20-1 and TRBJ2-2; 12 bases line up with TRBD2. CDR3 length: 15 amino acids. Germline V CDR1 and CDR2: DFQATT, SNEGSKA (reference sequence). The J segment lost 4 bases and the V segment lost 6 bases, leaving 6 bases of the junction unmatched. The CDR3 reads CSAGLAGGPTGELFF. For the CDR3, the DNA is TGCAGTGCGGGTCTAGCGGGAGGGCCCACCGGGGAGCTGTTTTTT.

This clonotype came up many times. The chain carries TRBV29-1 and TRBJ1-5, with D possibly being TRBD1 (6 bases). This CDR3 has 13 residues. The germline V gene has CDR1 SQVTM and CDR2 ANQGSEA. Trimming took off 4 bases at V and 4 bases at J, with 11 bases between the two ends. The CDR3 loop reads CSVAAGQNQPQHF. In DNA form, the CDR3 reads TGCAGCGTTGCGGCGGGACAAAATCAGCCCCAGCATTTT.